Below are 20 T cell receptor beta chains sequenced from a single sample in a study of PD-L1 blockade in urothelial cancer. Assay: immunoSEQ multiplex PCR; the TCRdb copy retains only in-frame clones and omits some. The repertoire holds over 100,000 clones, with roughly 90% as singletons. Time point indicated: peripheral blood 6 weeks after treatment start. The sample was PBMCs, taken around atezolizumab (anti-PD-L1) treatment. These receptors came from a man aged 55 to 70 with urothelial cancer.

The chain has TRBV7-6 and TRBJ2-5; possible D gene TRBD1, 6 bases. Trimming removed 5 bases at V and 5 bases at J, with 21 bases between. There are 16 residues in the CDR3. CDR1 is SGHVS and CDR2 is FNYEAQ in the germline V gene. The chain's CDR3 is CASSRGTGPVGETQYF. For the CDR3, the DNA is TGTGCCAGCAGCCGAGGTACAGGGCCCGTTGGGGAGACCCAGTACTTC.

V gene TRBV6-1 combines with J gene TRBJ1-5; D possibly corresponds to TRBD1 (6 bases). This CDR3 has 14 amino acids. The germline V and J ends were trimmed by 3 bases and 4 bases, with 10 bases remaining between them. The germline CDR1 and CDR2 sequences are MNHNS and SASEGT. CDR3 region: CASSEGHSNQPQHF. CDR3 nucleotide sequence: TGTGCCAGCAGTGAGGGACACTCTAATCAGCCCCAGCATTTT.

The genes are TRBV7-9 and TRBJ1-1; maybe TRBD1 (6 bases). Between the trimmed V and J ends, which lost 5 bases and 6 bases, there was a span of 19 bases. CDR1 is SEHNR, CDR2 FQNEAQ, per germline (reference sequence). The CDR3 has 15 amino acids. The CDR3 is CASSATQGGWAEAFF. The CDR3 DNA sequence: TGTGCCAGCAGCGCAACACAGGGTGGATGGGCTGAAGCTTTCTTT.

This clone was counted once. In nucleotides, the CDR3 is TGTGCCAGCAGCTGGGGACTAGCGGATACCTACGAGCAGTACTTC. It codes for CASSWGLADTYEQYF. The rearrangement links TRBV5-8 to TRBJ2-7, with 11 bases lining up with TRBD2. This CDR3 spans 15 amino acids. The ends lost 3 bases at V and 2 bases at J; junction bases unmatched: 4. From germline, CDR1 is SGHTS and CDR2 YDEGEE.

V gene TRBV5-4 combines with J gene TRBJ1-1, with TRBD1 matching over 7 bases. The junction had 7 bases not matched to a gene; V was cut back by 4 bases and J by 7 bases. The CDR3 has 13 residues. The germline gives CDR1 SGHNT, CDR2 YYREEE (reference sequence). CDR3: CASSDRTGREAFF. DNA for the CDR3: TGTGCCAGCAGCGATAGGACAGGTCGTGAAGCTTTCTTT.

The chain is built from TRBV5-1 and TRBJ2-6; 11 positions agree with TRBD1. Germline trimming cut 0 bases from V and 2 bases from J; bases unmatched to any gene: 7. The germline V gene has CDR1 SGHRS and CDR2 YFSETQ. CDR3 length: 19 residues. Here the CDR3 DNA reads TGCGCCAGCAGCTTGGGAGGGGGACAGGGGGTTCCTGGGGCCAACGTCCTGACTTTC. Amino acids: CASSLGGGQGVPGANVLTF.

J is TRBJ2-7 and V is TRBV7-2; tentatively, D is TRBD2 (6 bases). Germline CDR1 and CDR2: SGHTA and FQGNSA. The CDR3 is 14 residues long. V dropped 2 bases and J dropped 6 bases, with 14 bases sitting between them. The CDR3 nucleotides read TGTGCCAGCAGCTTATCACTAGCTGATAGCGAGCAGTACTTC. This codes for CASSLSLADSEQYF.

This rearrangement joins TRBV5-1 to TRBJ2-5; D might be TRBD2 (5 bases). The length of the CDR3 is 11 residues. Looked up from germline, CDR1 is SGHRS and CDR2 is YFSETQ. The germline V and J ends were trimmed by 5 bases and 9 bases, with 11 bases remaining between them. DNA for the CDR3: TGCGCCAGCAGATCGGAGGTGGCCCAGTACTTC. It encodes CASRSEVAQYF.

CDR3 in amino acids: CASSQQTGIYTDTQYF. The DNA of the CDR3 is TGCGCCAGCAGCCAACAGACGGGAATTTACACAGATACGCAGTATTTT. This chain links TRBV4-3 with TRBJ2-3; D is possibly TRBD2 (5 bases). V lost 2 bases and J lost 2, with 14 bases in between. This CDR3 comprises 16 residues. Germline CDR1 reads LGHNA; CDR2 reads YSLEER.

The chain links TRBV2 to TRBJ2-1; 9 positions match TRBD1. CDR3 length: 15 residues. Germline V gene sequence: CDR1 SNHLY, CDR2 FYNNEI. V lost 7 bases to trimming and J lost 2 bases; unmatched junction nucleotides: 6. The CDR3 bases are TGTGCCAGCACTCCGGGACAGGGAACCTACAATGAGCAGTTCTTC. It specifies CASTPGQGTYNEQFF.

J is TRBJ2-1 and V is TRBV4-2; 8 bases agree with TRBD1. Per germline, CDR1 LGHNA and CDR2 YNFKEQ. V lost 2 bases and J lost 4; bases outside the gene matches: 7. This CDR3 contains 16 residues. In DNA, the CDR3 is TGTGCCAGCAGCCAACCGGGACAGGAGATATACAATGAGCAGTTCTTC. This codes for CASSQPGQEIYNEQFF.

The rearrangement uses TRBV7-8 and TRBJ2-5; tentative D call: TRBD2 (6 bases). V shed 2 bases and J shed 2 bases, with 21 bases lying between them. Per germline, CDR1 SGHVS and CDR2 FQNEAQ. The CDR3 extends over 18 amino acids. CDR3: CASSLSWFRRESQETQYF. The CDR3, as DNA: TGTGCCAGCAGCTTATCCTGGTTCAGACGGGAGTCGCAAGAGACCCAGTACTTC. Complete variable domain (other parts from reference TRBV7-8 and TRBJ2-5): GAGVSQSPRYKVAKRGQDVALRCDPISGHVSLFWYQQALGQGPEFLTYFQNEAQLDKSGLPSDRFFAERPEGSVSTLKIQRTQQEDSAVYLCASSLSWFRRESQETQYFGPGTRLLVL.

The chain carries TRBV10-3 and TRBJ1-1, with 9 bases aligning to TRBD1. J lost 1 base, V lost 11 bases, and 5 bases had no gene match. CDR1 ENHRY and CDR2 SYGVKD come from the germline V gene. The CDR3 consists of 13 residues. CDR3 sequence: CAVDRGTNTEAFF. CDR3 bases: TGTGCCGTAGACAGGGGGACGAACACTGAAGCTTTCTTT.

CDR3 DNA: TGTGCCAGCAGTGAAGCGGAGAGCTCACCCCTCCACTTT. It specifies CASSEAESSPLHF. The chain uses TRBV2 and TRBJ1-6; D call uncertain. Per germline, CDR1 SNHLY and CDR2 FYNNEI. Trimming shortened V by 0 bases and J by 10 bases, and 7 bases separated the two germline ends. CDR3 length: 13 amino acids.

Only a few counts were recorded for this clone. A read error may account for a junction end that differs from germline. The CDR3 region is CASGHSAEGLNTEAFF. The CDR3 DNA is TGTGCCAGCGGCCACAGTGCGGAGGGCCTGAACACTGAAGCTTTCTTT. The chain joins TRBV4-2 to TRBJ1-1, with no clear D. The CDR3 spans 16 residues. Germline V CDR1 and CDR2: LGHNA, YNFKEQ.

This chain uses TRBV28 with TRBJ2-7; D is perhaps TRBD2 (5 bases). Germline V gene sequence: CDR1 MDHEN, CDR2 SYDVKM. The CDR3 consists of 12 residues. The ends were cut back, 3 bases at V and 4 bases at J, with 7 bases in the middle. CDR3: CASSLGEYEQYF. DNA of the CDR3: TGTGCCAGCAGTTTGGGAGAATACGAGCAGTACTTC.

The rearrangement uses TRBV29-1 and TRBJ1-1; TRBD1 aligns across 7 bases. The V gene's germline CDR1 is SQVTM and CDR2 ANQGSEA. With 4 bases clipped from V and 4 bases from J, the junction kept 12 bases outside the gene matches. This CDR3 region has 15 residues. The CDR3 region is CSVAHLQGRGTEAFF. The CDR3 region has the DNA TGCAGCGTTGCACACTTACAGGGGAGAGGCACTGAAGCTTTCTTT.

This chain links TRBV29-1 with TRBJ1-6; no reliable D call. The V and J ends lost 7 bases and 5 bases respectively, with 12 bases between them. Germline-derived CDR1 and CDR2 are SQVTM and ANQGSEA. This CDR3 is 13 amino acids long. The CDR3 protein is CSARDGDNSPLHF. CDR3 DNA sequence: TGCAGCGCCAGAGACGGAGATAATTCACCCCTCCACTTT. The full variable domain, its missing parts supplied by reference TRBV29-1 and TRBJ1-6, is SAVISQKPSRDICQRGTSLTIQCQVDSQVTMMFWYRQQPGQSLTLIATANQGSEATYESGFVIDKFPISRPNLTFSTLTVSNMSPEDSSIYLCSARDGDNSPLHFGNGTRLTVT.

The chain joins TRBV6-5 to TRBJ2-7; no clear D. Germline CDR1 MNHEY, CDR2 SVGAGI. The CDR3 sequence is 12 residues long. Trimming left V 8 bases short and J 2 bases short, with 10 bases between. The DNA for the CDR3 is TGTGCCAGCGGGCGCTATACCTACGAGCAGTACTTC. It encodes CASGRYTYEQYF.

The chain links TRBV7-9 to TRBJ2-1; weak D call: TRBD2 (7 bases). CDR1 is SEHNR, CDR2 FQNEAQ, per germline (reference sequence). Trimming stripped 7 bases from V and 5 bases from J, with 18 bases between. There are 15 residues in the CDR3. DNA of the CDR3: TGTGCCAGCAACCCCCAGGGGACTACTAACAATGAGCAGTTCTTC. Its translation: CASNPQGTTNNEQFF. Drawing the rest from reference TRBV7-9 and TRBJ2-1, the complete variable domain is DTGVSQNPRHKITKRGQNVTFRCDPISEHNRLYWYRQTLGQGPEFLTYFQNEAQLEKSRLLSDRFSAERPKGSFSTLEIQRTEQGDSAMYLCASNPQGTTNNEQFFGPGTRLTVL.